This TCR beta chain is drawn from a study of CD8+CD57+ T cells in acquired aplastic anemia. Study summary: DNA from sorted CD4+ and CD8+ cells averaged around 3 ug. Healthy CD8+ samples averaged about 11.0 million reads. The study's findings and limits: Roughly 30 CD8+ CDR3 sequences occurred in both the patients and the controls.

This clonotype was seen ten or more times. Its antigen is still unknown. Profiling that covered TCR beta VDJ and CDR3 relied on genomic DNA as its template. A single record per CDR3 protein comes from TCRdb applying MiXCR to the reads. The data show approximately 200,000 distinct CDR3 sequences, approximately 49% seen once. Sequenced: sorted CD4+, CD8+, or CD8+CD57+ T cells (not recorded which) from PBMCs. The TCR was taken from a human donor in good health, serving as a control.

CDR3 amino acids: CASTPGRAGTEAFF. The CDR3 DNA sequence: TGTGCCAGCACCCCAGGGAGGGCTGGCACTGAAGCTTTCTTT. The rearrangement links TRBV7-2 to TRBJ1-1, with TRBD1 as a possible D gene (5 bases). V dropped 7 bases and J dropped 4 bases, with 16 bases sitting between them. The germline V gene encodes CDR1 SGHTA and CDR2 FQGNSA. The CDR3 spans 14 residues.